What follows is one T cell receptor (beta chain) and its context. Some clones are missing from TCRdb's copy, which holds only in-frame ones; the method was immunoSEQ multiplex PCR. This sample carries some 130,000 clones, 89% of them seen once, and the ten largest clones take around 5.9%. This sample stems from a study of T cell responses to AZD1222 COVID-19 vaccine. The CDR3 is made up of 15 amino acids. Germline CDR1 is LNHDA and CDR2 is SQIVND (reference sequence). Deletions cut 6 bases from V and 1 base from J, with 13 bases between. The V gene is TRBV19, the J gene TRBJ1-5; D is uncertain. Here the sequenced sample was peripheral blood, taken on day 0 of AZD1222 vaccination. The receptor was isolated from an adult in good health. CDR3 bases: TGTGCCAGTAGACAGTTTCGAGGGAGCAATCAGCCCCAGCATTTT. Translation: CASRQFRGSNQPQHF.